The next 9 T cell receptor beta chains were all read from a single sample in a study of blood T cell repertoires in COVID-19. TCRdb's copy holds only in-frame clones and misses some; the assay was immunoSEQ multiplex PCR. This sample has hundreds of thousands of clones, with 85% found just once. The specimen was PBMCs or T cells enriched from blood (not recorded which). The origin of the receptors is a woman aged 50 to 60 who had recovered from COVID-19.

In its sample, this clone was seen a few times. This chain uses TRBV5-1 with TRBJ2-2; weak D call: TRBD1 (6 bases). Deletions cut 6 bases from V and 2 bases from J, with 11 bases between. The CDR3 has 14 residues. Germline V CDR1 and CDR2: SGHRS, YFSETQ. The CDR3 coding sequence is TGCGCCAGCACAGGGGCCCCAAACACCGGGGAGCTGTTTTTT. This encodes CASTGAPNTGELFF. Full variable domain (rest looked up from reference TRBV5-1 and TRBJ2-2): KAGVTQTPRYLIKTRGQQVTLSCSPISGHRSVSWYQQTPGQGLQFLFEYFSETQRNKGNFPGRFSGRQFSNSRSEMNVSTLELGDSALYLCASTGAPNTGELFFGEGSRLTVL.

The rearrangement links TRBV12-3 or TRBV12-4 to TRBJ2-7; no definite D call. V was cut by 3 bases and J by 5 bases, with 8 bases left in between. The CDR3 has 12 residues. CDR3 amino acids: CASSFIRDEQYF. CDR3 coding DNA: TGTGCCAGCAGTTTCATCCGGGACGAGCAGTACTTC.

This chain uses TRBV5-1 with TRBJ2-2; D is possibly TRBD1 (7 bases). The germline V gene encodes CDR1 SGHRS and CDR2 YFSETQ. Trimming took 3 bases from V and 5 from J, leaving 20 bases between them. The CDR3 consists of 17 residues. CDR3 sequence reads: CASSSTGTSRGTGELFF. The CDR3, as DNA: TGCGCCAGCAGCTCAACCGGGACTTCCAGGGGGACCGGGGAGCTGTTTTTT.

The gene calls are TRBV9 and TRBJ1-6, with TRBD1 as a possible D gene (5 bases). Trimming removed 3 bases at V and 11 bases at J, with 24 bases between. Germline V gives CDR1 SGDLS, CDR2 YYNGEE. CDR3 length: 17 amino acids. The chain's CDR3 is CASSALGQGFAEAPLHF. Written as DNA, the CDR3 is TGTGCCAGCAGCGCCCTAGGGCAGGGTTTTGCCGAGGCACCCCTCCACTTT.

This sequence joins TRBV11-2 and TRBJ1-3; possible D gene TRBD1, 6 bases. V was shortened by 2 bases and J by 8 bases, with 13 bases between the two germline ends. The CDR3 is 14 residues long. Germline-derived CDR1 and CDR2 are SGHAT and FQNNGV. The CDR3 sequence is CASSLTTGRDTIYF. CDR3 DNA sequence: TGTGCCAGCAGCTTAACCACAGGGAGAGACACCATATATTTT.

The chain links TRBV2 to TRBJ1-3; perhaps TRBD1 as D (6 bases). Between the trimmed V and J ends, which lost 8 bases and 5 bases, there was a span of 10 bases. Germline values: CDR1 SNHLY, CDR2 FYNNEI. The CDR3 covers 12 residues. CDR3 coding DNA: TGTGCCAGCTGGGACACCAGAAACACCATATATTTT. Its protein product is CASWDTRNTIYF.

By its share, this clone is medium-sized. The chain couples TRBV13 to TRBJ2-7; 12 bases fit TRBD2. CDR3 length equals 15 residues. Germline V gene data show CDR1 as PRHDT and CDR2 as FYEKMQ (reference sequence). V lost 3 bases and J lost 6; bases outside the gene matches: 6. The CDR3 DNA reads TGTGCCAGCAGCTTGACTAGCGGGAGTTCTAGCGAGCAGTACTTC. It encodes CASSLTSGSSSEQYF.

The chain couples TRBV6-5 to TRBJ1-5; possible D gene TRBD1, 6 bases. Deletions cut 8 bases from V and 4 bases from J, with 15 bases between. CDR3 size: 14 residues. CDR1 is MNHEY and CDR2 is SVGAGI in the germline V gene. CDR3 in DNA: TGTGCCAGCCTAAGGACAGCGGGAAATCAGCCCCAGCATTTT. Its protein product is CASLRTAGNQPQHF.

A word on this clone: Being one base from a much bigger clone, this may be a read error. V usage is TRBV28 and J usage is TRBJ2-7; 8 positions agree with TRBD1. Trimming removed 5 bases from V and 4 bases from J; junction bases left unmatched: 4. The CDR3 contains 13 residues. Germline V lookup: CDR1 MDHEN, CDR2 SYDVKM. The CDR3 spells CASSRTGRYEQYF. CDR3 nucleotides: TGTGCCAGCAGTCGGACAGGGCGGTACGAGCAGTACTTC. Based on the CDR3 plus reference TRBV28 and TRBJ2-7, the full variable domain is DVKVTQSSRYLVKRTGEKVFLECVQDMDHENMFWYRQDPGLGLRLIYFSYDVKMKEKGDIPEGYSVSREKKERFSLILESASTNQTSMYLCASSRTGRYEQYFGPGTRLTVT.